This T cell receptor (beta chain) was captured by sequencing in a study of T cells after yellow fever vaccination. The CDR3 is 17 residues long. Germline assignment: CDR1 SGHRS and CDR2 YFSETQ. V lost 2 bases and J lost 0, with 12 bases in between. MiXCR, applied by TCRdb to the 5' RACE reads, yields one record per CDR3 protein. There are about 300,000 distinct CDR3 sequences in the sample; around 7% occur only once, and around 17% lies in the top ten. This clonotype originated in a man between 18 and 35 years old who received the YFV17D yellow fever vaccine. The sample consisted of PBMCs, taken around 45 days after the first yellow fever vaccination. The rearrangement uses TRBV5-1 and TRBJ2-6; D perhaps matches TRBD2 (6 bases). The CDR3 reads CASSFPGLRSGANVLTF. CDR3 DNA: TGCGCCAGCAGCTTTCCGGGACTTCGCTCTGGGGCCAACGTCCTGACTTTC.